The 32 T cell receptor beta chains in this list originate from one sample, sequenced in a study of T-cell reconstitution after alpha-beta-depleted transplantation in children. Unique molecular identifiers were used in preparing the TCRbeta library. TCRdb re-derived calls from the PCR reads in MiXCR, one entry per CDR3 protein. The sample lists hundreds of thousands of distinct CDR3 sequences, about 9.4% seen once, with approximately 7% in the top ten. This sample comprised PBMCs, obtained before TCRalphabeta/CD19-depleted stem cell transplant. These receptors originate from a boy under three years old with acute myeloid leukemia, due to receive a stem cell transplant.

This clonotype has ten or more counts. The chain carries TRBV27 and TRBJ2-7, with TRBD1 matching over 12 bases. Germline assignment: CDR1 MNHEY and CDR2 SMNVEV (reference sequence). The V gene end was trimmed by 2 bases and the J gene end by 4 bases; junction bases not matched to a gene: 3. CDR3 length: 15 residues. The CDR3 loop is CASSLGTGGLYEQYF. The CDR3 region has the DNA TGTGCCAGCAGTTTAGGGACAGGGGGCTTATACGAGCAGTACTTC.

This clonotype was counted at least ten times. The chain carries TRBV24-1 and TRBJ2-1; 13 positions agree with TRBD2. CDR3 length: 15 amino acids. Germline trimming cut 4 bases from V and 9 bases from J; bases unmatched to any gene: 5. Germline lookup yields CDR1 KGHDR and CDR2 SFDVKD. The CDR3 DNA reads as TGTGCCACCAGTGACCGGACTAGCGGGAGTCTTGAGCAGTTCTTC. Translation: CATSDRTSGSLEQFF.

The chain links TRBV29-1 to TRBJ2-5; weak D call: TRBD1 (6 bases). The CDR3 has 12 amino acids. V lost 6 bases, J lost 1 base, and 9 bases lay in between. Germline assignment: CDR1 SQVTM and CDR2 ANQGSEA. The CDR3 region has the DNA TGCAGCGTAACACAGGGCCAAGAGACCCAGTACTTC. It is translated as CSVTQGQETQYF.

V usage is TRBV29-1 and J usage is TRBJ2-7; weak D call: TRBD1 (5 bases). Trimming stripped 2 bases from V and 1 base from J, with 9 bases between. This CDR3 contains 13 residues. Germline V gene data show CDR1 as SQVTM and CDR2 as ANQGSEA. In DNA form, the CDR3 reads TGCAGCGTTGAATCCGACAGATCCTACGAGCAGTACTTC. It specifies CSVESDRSYEQYF.

This clonotype occurred many times. The chain recombines TRBV5-5 with TRBJ2-5; possibly TRBD2 for D (6 bases). The CDR3 contains 16 residues. The V gene lost 0 bases and the J gene lost 2 bases, with 14 bases spanning the gap. CDR1 is SGHKS and CDR2 is YYEKEE in the germline V gene (reference sequence). In nucleotides, the CDR3 is TGTGCCAGCAGCTTGGAAGGAGGGGCCGGGCAAGAGACCCAGTACTTC. This sequence encodes CASSLEGGAGQETQYF.

This clonotype was observed at least ten times. This chain links TRBV2 with TRBJ2-1; TRBD1 is a possible D gene (5 bases). The CDR3 spans 14 residues. Between the trimmed V and J ends, which lost 1 base and 4 bases, there was a span of 8 bases. Per germline, CDR1 SNHLY and CDR2 FYNNEI. CDR3 DNA sequence: TGTGCCAGCAGTGAAGTAAAGGGGTACAATGAGCAGTTCTTC. Translating it yields CASSEVKGYNEQFF.

This clonotype was counted many times. V usage is TRBV7-3 and J usage is TRBJ2-2; D not certain. The CDR3 consists of 19 residues. Trimming took 0 bases from V and 6 from J, leaving 23 bases between them. CDR1 is SGHTA and CDR2 is FQGTGA in the germline V gene. This CDR3 reads CASSLTSQARAGFSGELFF. CDR3 sequence (DNA): TGTGCCAGCAGCTTAACGTCCCAGGCGAGAGCCGGTTTCTCCGGGGAGCTGTTTTTT.

This clonotype was detected many times. The chain joins TRBV11-2 to TRBJ2-2; D is undetermined. Germline V gene data show CDR1 as SGHAT and CDR2 as FQNNGV. The CDR3 extends over 16 amino acids. Trimming cost V 5 bases and J 3 bases, with 16 bases left between them. The CDR3 protein is CASSPTPSTDTGELFF. CDR3 bases: TGTGCCAGCAGCCCAACCCCTTCAACCGACACCGGGGAGCTGTTTTTT.

This clonotype has ten or more counts. The chain recombines TRBV6-2 or TRBV6-3 with TRBJ1-5; maybe TRBD1 (5 bases). The V end lost 0 bases, the J end lost 8 bases, and 14 bases lay between the germline ends. There are 15 residues in the CDR3. CDR1 and CDR2 from the germline V gene are MNHEY and SVGEGT. The CDR3 coding sequence is TGTGCCAGCAGTTACTCGAGATCGGGGGTGGAGCCCCAGCATTTT. The encoded protein is CASSYSRSGVEPQHF.

This clonotype showed up many times. The chain is built from TRBV20-1 and TRBJ1-5; D ambiguous. V was trimmed by 6 bases and J by 0 bases, leaving 12 bases between them. Germline CDR1 reads DFQATT; CDR2 reads SNEGSKA (reference sequence). This CDR3 comprises 14 residues. DNA of the CDR3: TGCAGTGCGGGCAGCTATTATAGCAATCAGCCCCAGCATTTT. Translated: CSAGSYYSNQPQHF.

This clonotype was counted ten times or more. This chain uses TRBV7-8 with TRBJ2-3, with D unresolved. The germline V gene encodes CDR1 SGHVS and CDR2 FQNEAQ. Between the trimmed V and J ends, which lost 4 bases and 0 bases, there was a span of 14 bases. CDR3 size: 16 residues. The DNA of the CDR3 is TGTGCCAGCAGCTCCGGGCTCCTGGGAAGCACAGATACGCAGTATTTT. Its protein is CASSSGLLGSTDTQYF.

In DNA form, the CDR3 reads TGTGCCAGCAGCCAACAGGGACTAGCGGGGTTTGCATACTACGAGCAGTACTTC. Protein: CASSQQGLAGFAYYEQYF. V and J are TRBV3-1 and TRBJ2-7, with 13 bases that match TRBD2. Germline assignment: CDR1 LGHDT and CDR2 YNNKEL (reference sequence). CDR3 size: 18 residues. V shed 2 bases, J shed 3 bases, and the junction held 10 bases outside the gene matches.

Many counts were recorded for this clonotype. The chain joins TRBV5-1 to TRBJ2-1, with 7 bases aligning to TRBD2. Trimming removed 4 bases from V and 4 bases from J; junction bases left unmatched: 11. CDR3 size: 16 residues. Looked up from germline, CDR1 is SGHRS and CDR2 is YFSETQ. The DNA of the CDR3 is TGCGCCAGCAGCGGGTACGGTCGGGACTATTACAATGAGCAGTTCTTC. It specifies CASSGYGRDYYNEQFF.

This clonotype was detected many times. The gene calls are TRBV11-2 and TRBJ2-2; no reliable D call. Germline assignment: CDR1 SGHAT and CDR2 FQNNGV. CDR3 size: 15 residues. The V end was cut by 3 bases, the J end by 1 base, with 9 bases between. The CDR3 DNA sequence: TGTGCCAGCAGCTTCCCCGGGCAGAACACCGGGGAGCTGTTTTTT. It encodes CASSFPGQNTGELFF.

This clonotype was observed many times. This chain links TRBV7-9 with TRBJ2-7, with a weak D call TRBD2 (6 bases). Germline lookup yields CDR1 SEHNR and CDR2 FQNEAQ (reference sequence). The V and J ends lost 6 bases and 2 bases respectively, with 17 bases between them. This CDR3 contains 15 residues. The CDR3 bases are TGTGCCAGCAGTCAAAGCGGCGGGGCGGCCTACGAGCAGTACTTC. Its protein is CASSQSGGAAYEQYF.

The table lists this clonotype with many counts. The conserved final phenylalanine or tryptophan is absent from the CDR3, which likely points to a read error. V usage is TRBV7-6 and J usage is TRBJ2-1; no reliable D call. The CDR3 has 16 residues. Trimming left V 4 bases short and J 4 bases short, with 17 bases between. Germline V gene data show CDR1 as SGHVS and CDR2 as FNYEAQ. The DNA for the CDR3 is TGTGCCAGCAGCTCCCCTTTAAAGCTCCCTTACAATGAGCAGTTCTCC. Its protein is CASSSPLKLPYNEQFS.

This clonotype was seen ten or more times. The V call is TRBV7-9, the J call TRBJ1-1; D call uncertain. This CDR3 contains 16 residues. Trimming pared 5 bases from V and 1 base from J, leaving 17 bases between. CDR1 is SEHNR, CDR2 FQNEAQ, per germline (reference sequence). CDR3: CASSNVAAVPNTEAFF. CDR3 in DNA: TGTGCCAGCAGCAATGTGGCAGCGGTCCCGAACACTGAAGCTTTCTTT.

This chain links TRBV11-2 with TRBJ2-7, with unresolved D. V was shortened by 1 base and J by 2 bases, with 15 bases between the two germline ends. In germline, CDR1 is SGHAT, CDR2 FQNNGV. This CDR3 is built from 16 residues. For the CDR3, the DNA is TGTGCCAGCAGCTTAGGGGCTAGTTTTGGGGCCTACGAGCAGTACTTC. Its translation is CASSLGASFGAYEQYF.

The sample holds many counts of this clonotype. V gene TRBV28 combines with J gene TRBJ2-7; the D gene is possibly TRBD2 (6 bases). The CDR3 length is 15 residues. CDR1 is MDHEN and CDR2 is SYDVKM in the germline V gene. Trimming left V 6 bases short and J 4 bases short, with 19 bases between. In nucleotides, the CDR3 is TGTGCCAGCAGACCTACTATCGGGAGCTTATACGAGCAGTACTTC. This gives the protein CASRPTIGSLYEQYF.

At least ten counts were recorded for this clonotype. V usage is TRBV25-1 and J usage is TRBJ2-7; D uncertain. V was pared by 3 bases and J by 4 bases, with 4 bases between. This CDR3 comprises 11 residues. Germline V gene lookup returns CDR1 MGHDK and CDR2 SYGVNS. The CDR3 region is CASSEGYEQYF. The CDR3, as DNA: TGTGCCAGCAGTGAGGGGTACGAGCAGTACTTC.

The rearrangement uses TRBV12-3 or TRBV12-4 and TRBJ2-1; perhaps TRBD2 as D (5 bases). Trimming took off 3 bases at V and 5 bases at J, with 14 bases between the two ends. CDR3 size: 15 residues. The DNA of the CDR3 is TGTGCCAGCAGTTTTAACGGGCGGAGGAACAATGAGCAGTTCTTC. Protein sequence: CASSFNGRRNNEQFF.

The V call is TRBV28, the J call TRBJ1-6; TRBD1 might be the D (5 bases). Deletions cut 5 bases from V and 7 bases from J, with 18 bases between. Germline V gives CDR1 MDHEN, CDR2 SYDVKM. The CDR3 covers 16 residues. CDR3 DNA: TGTGCCAGCAGTCCGCTTAGGGGTGCTGGGAATTCACCCCTCCACTTT. It translates to CASSPLRGAGNSPLHF.

This clonotype was observed many times. The genes are TRBV5-6 and TRBJ2-7, with D uncertain. Trimming took 1 base from V and 7 from J, leaving 15 bases between them. This CDR3 comprises 14 residues. Germline V CDR1 and CDR2: SGHDT, YYEEEE. The CDR3 spells CASSLPGNYVEQYF. CDR3 in DNA: TGTGCCAGCAGCTTGCCTGGAAACTACGTGGAGCAGTACTTC.

This clonotype came up many times. The chain combines TRBV20-1 with TRBJ2-5, with 11 nucleotides matching TRBD2. The CDR3 extends over 17 amino acids. V was pared by 6 bases and J by 5 bases, with 17 bases of the junction left unmatched. Per germline, CDR1 DFQATT and CDR2 SNEGSKA (reference sequence). The DNA of the CDR3 is TGCAGTGCCTACAGGCCGAGGCTGCCTAGCGGGAGGGAGACCCAGTACTTC. Amino acids: CSAYRPRLPSGRETQYF.

The chain combines TRBV7-3 with TRBJ2-3, with D tentatively TRBD1 (6 bases). V was shortened by 3 bases and J by 3 bases, with 13 bases between the two germline ends. Germline CDR1 is SGHTA and CDR2 is FQGTGA. The CDR3 is 15 residues long. The CDR3 protein is CASSFFTGLTDTQYF. CDR3 in DNA: TGTGCCAGCAGCTTTTTCACAGGGCTGACAGATACGCAGTATTTT. The full variable domain, completed using reference TRBV7-3 and TRBJ2-3, is GAGVSQTPSNKVTEKGKYVELRCDPISGHTALYWYRQSLGQGPEFLIYFQGTGAADDSGLPNDRFFAVRPEGSVSTLKIQRTERGDSAVYLCASSFFTGLTDTQYFGPGTRLTVL.

This clonotype was detected a few times. The chain joins TRBV14 to TRBJ1-1; D is ambiguous. The CDR3 extends over 15 amino acids. The V gene's germline CDR1 is SGHDN and CDR2 FVKESK. Trimming stripped 0 bases from V and 2 bases from J, with 10 bases between. The CDR3 is CASSQEKDLNTEAFF. CDR3 DNA sequence: TGTGCCAGCAGCCAAGAAAAAGATTTAAACACTGAAGCTTTCTTT. The whole variable domain, remainder taken from reference TRBV14 and TRBJ1-1, is EAGVTQFPSHSVIEKGQTVTLRCDPISGHDNLYWYRRVMGKEIKFLLHFVKESKQDESGMPNNRFLAERTGGTYSTLKVQPAELEDSGVYFCASSQEKDLNTEAFFGQGTRLTVV.

This clonotype occurred many times. The chain is built from TRBV12-3 or TRBV12-4 and TRBJ1-1; 10 positions match TRBD1. V lost 5 bases and J lost 6; bases outside the gene matches: 9. CDR3 size: 15 residues. The CDR3 here is CASSGRGQGFPEAFF. The CDR3 nucleotides are TGTGCCAGCAGTGGGCGGGGACAGGGGTTCCCTGAAGCTTTCTTT.

This clonotype was detected only once. A much larger clone lies a single base off, so this may be a read error. As DNA, the CDR3 is TGTGCCAGCAGGGAAGGGAGCAGGAGTGTCGCAGATACGCAGTATTTT. Protein sequence: CASREGSRSVADTQYF. The chain uses TRBV6-1 and TRBJ2-3; D may be TRBD2 (5 bases). This CDR3 is built from 16 residues. Per germline, CDR1 MNHNS and CDR2 SASEGT.

This clonotype was observed at least ten times. The chain links TRBV18 to TRBJ1-1; TRBD1 is a possible D gene (6 bases). V lost 3 bases and J lost 0, with 14 bases in between. The CDR3 is made up of 16 amino acids. Germline CDR1 reads KGHSH; CDR2 reads LQKENI. DNA for the CDR3: TGTGCCAGCTCACCTGACGCTCAGGGGATGAACACTGAAGCTTTCTTT. This translates into CASSPDAQGMNTEAFF.

Many counts were recorded for this clonotype. CDR3 DNA sequence: TGTGCCAGCAGCATACTAGCACCGAAAGATACGCAGTATTTT. Translating gives CASSILAPKDTQYF. V is TRBV5-6 and J is TRBJ2-3; perhaps TRBD2 as D (6 bases). Germline CDR1 and CDR2: SGHDT and YYEEEE. The CDR3 loop spans 14 amino acids. The germline V and J ends were trimmed by 4 bases and 5 bases, with 14 bases remaining between them.

The rearrangement joins TRBV3-1 to TRBJ2-1; D might be TRBD1 (6 bases). V was shortened by 7 bases and J by 5 bases, with 18 bases between the two germline ends. The CDR3 sequence is 15 residues long. Germline CDR1 and CDR2: LGHDT and YNNKEL (reference sequence). The CDR3 region is CASIGTGNPNNEQFF. The CDR3 nucleotides are TGTGCCAGCATCGGAACAGGGAATCCTAACAATGAGCAGTTCTTC.

This clonotype appeared many times. The chain uses TRBV20-1 and TRBJ1-1, with 10 bases that match TRBD1. The CDR3 loop spans 15 amino acids. V lost 3 bases to trimming and J lost 0 bases; unmatched junction nucleotides: 4. Looked up from germline, CDR1 is DFQATT and CDR2 is SNEGSKA (reference sequence). The CDR3 bases are TGCAGTGCTAGGGACAGGGGGACCTTGAACACTGAAGCTTTCTTT. Amino acid sequence: CSARDRGTLNTEAFF.